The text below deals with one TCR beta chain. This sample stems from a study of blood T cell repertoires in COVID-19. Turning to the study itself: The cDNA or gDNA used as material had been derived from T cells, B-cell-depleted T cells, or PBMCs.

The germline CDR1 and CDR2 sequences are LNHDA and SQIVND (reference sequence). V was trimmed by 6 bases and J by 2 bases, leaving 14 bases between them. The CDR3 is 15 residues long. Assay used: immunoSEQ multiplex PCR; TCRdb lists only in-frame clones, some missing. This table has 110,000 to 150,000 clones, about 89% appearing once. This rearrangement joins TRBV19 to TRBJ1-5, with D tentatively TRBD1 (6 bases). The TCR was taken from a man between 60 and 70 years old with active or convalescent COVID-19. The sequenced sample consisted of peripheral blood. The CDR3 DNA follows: TGTGCCAGTAGCTCGAGAGGGGGGGGCAATCAGCCCCAGCATTTT. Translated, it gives CASSSRGGGNQPQHF.